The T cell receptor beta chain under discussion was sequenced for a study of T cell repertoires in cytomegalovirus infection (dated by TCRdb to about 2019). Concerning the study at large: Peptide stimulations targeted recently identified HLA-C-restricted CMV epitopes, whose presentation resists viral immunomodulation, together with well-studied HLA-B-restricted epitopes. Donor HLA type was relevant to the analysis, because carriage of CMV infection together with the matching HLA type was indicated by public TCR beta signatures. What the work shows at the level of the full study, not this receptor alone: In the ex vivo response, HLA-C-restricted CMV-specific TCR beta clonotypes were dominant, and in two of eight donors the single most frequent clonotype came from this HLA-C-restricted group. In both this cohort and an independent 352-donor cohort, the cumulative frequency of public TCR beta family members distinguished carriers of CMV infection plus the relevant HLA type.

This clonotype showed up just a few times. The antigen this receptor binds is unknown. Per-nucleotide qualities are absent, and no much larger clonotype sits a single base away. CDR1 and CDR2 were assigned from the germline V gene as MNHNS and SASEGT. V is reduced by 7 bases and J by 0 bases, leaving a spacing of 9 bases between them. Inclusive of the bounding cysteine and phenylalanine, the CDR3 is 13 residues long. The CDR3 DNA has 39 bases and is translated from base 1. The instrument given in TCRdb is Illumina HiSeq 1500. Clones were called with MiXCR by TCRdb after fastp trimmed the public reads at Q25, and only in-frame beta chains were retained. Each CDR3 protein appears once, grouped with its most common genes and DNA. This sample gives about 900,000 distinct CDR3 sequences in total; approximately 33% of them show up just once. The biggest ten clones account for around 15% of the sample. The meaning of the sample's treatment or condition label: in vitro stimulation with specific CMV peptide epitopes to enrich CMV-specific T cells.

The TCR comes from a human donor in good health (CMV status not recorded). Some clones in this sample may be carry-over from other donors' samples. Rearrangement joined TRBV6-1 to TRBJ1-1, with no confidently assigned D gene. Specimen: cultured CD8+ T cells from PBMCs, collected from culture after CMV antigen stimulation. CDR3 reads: CASTLGLNTEAFF. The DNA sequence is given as TGTGCCAGCACCCTGGGATTGAACACTGAAGCTTTCTTT.